The T cell receptor beta chain under discussion was sequenced for a study of blood T cells in healthy people across ages. Study outcomes and limitations: Nothing was known about donor CMV status, and this possibly confounded expanded clonotype changes.

The authors ran a second PCR of about 7 to 11 cycles using a sample-barcoded 5' primer and a J-beta primer mix. TCRdb passed the 5' RACE reads through MiXCR, listing each CDR3 protein once. The profile covers roughly 800,000 distinct CDR3 sequences, with 58% appearing a single time and about 20% taken by the ten largest. CDR1 and CDR2 (germline): MGHRA, YSYEKL. The CDR3 spans 14 residues. V trimming: 1 base; J trimming: 8 bases; junction bases outside the gene matches: 5. Comments on this clonotype: Its antigen is still unknown.

The sequence derives from a man aged 25-45 years in good health. Sequences were obtained from blood. The chain employs TRBV4-1 and TRBJ2-1; 7 positions agree with TRBD2. CDR3 bases: TGCGCCAGCAGCCAAGGGGCGGGAGATCATGAGCAGTTCTTC. Amino acid sequence: CASSQGAGDHEQFF.